Sequencing of this TCR beta chain was carried out in a study of untreated major depressive disorder. The CDR3 runs 15 residues. Trimming removed 1 base from V and 6 bases from J, with 16 bases in between. From germline, CDR1 is MGHRA and CDR2 YSYEKL. The repertoire was sequenced with immunoSEQ multiplex PCR; TCRdb's copy has only in-frame clones and lacks some. This table has tens of thousands of clones, 80% to 95% appearing once. Enrichment usually gave 90% to 95% pure CD4+ T cells. This clone occurred once. The chain combines TRBV4-1 with TRBJ2-7, with D hard to call. Sequencing input: CD4+ T cells from PBMCs. The TCR comes from a man under 40 in good health. The DNA for the CDR3 is TGCGCCAGCAGCCAAGTAGGCAGGAGACGGTTCGAGCAGTACTTC. The encoded protein is CASSQVGRRRFEQYF.